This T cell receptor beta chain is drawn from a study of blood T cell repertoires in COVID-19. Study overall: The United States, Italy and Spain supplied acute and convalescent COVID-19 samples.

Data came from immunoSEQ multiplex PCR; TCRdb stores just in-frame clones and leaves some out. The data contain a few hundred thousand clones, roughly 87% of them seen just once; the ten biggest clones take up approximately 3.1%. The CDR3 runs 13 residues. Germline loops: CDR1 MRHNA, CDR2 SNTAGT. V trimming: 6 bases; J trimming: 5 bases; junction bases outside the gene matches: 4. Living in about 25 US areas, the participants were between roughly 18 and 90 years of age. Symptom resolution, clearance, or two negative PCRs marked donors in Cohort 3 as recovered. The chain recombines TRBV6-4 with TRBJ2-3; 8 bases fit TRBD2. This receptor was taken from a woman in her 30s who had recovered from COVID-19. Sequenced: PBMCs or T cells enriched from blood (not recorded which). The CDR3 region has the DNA TGTGCCAGCAGACCAGCGGGAGTAGATACGCAGTATTTT. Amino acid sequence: CASRPAGVDTQYF.